Below, 6 T cell receptor beta chains from the same sample are listed, as sequenced in a study of CD4 T cells in relation to SARS-CoV-2 and coronaviruses. Method: immunoSEQ multiplex PCR; TCRdb's copy keeps in-frame clones and lacks some. This table holds about 29,000 clones, roughly four fifths found once. Unexposed donor CD4+ T cells date from about 2011-2019, before the COVID-19 pandemic. The cells were cultured for 10 days before CD4+ T cells were isolated. Antigens for these TCRs are unknown. Material for sequencing was CD4+ T cells from PBMCs, cultured in vitro. All receptors derive from a human donor in good health.

This clone was recorded once. CDR3 sequence reads: CASSLNIANQETQYF. CDR3 coding DNA: TGTGCCAGCAGCTTAAACATCGCGAACCAAGAGACCCAGTACTTC. The chain carries TRBV11-2 and TRBJ2-5, with unresolved D. This CDR3 contains 15 residues. Germline CDR1 SGHAT, CDR2 FQNNGV. V lost 2 bases to trimming and J lost 0 bases, with 10 bases between them.

The chain links TRBV10-2 to TRBJ2-7, with TRBD2 matching 12 bases. Germline trimming cut 8 bases from V and 0 bases from J; bases unmatched to any gene: 5. Germline loops: CDR1 WSHSY, CDR2 SAAADI. The CDR3 is 15 residues long. DNA of the CDR3: TGCGCCAGCTGTCTAGCGGGAGGGGCCTCCTACGAGCAGTACTTC. Its translation is CASCLAGGASYEQYF.

The chain is built from TRBV12-3 or TRBV12-4 and TRBJ2-1; D gene unclear. V was trimmed by 3 bases and J by 7 bases, leaving 10 bases between them. There are 13 residues in the CDR3. The CDR3 nucleotides read TGTGCCAGCAGTTTTCGGATGGGGAATGAGCAGTTCTTC. Its translation is CASSFRMGNEQFF.

The genes are TRBV18 and TRBJ1-1; 7 bases are a match to TRBD1. CDR3 size: 13 residues. Unmatched junction bases numbered 8, after V lost 5 bases and J lost 8 bases. Germline-derived CDR1 and CDR2 are KGHSH and LQKENI. CDR3 in DNA: TGTGCCAGCTCAACCGGGACAGACGTAGAAGCTTTCTTT. Translated, it gives CASSTGTDVEAFF.

The V gene is TRBV7-8, the J gene TRBJ2-5; D might be TRBD2 (6 bases). There are 11 residues in the CDR3. Looked up from germline, CDR1 is SGHVS and CDR2 is FQNEAQ. Trimming removed 5 bases from V and 9 bases from J, with 10 bases in between. CDR3 bases: TGTGCCAGCAGCCGTGGGACTCCCCAGTACTTC. Protein: CASSRGTPQYF.

The chain uses TRBV10-3 and TRBJ2-7, with 10 positions matching TRBD2. The CDR3 consists of 15 residues. Germline V CDR1 and CDR2: ENHRY, SYGVKD. The J segment lost 3 bases and the V segment lost 3 bases, leaving 5 bases of the junction unmatched. CDR3 bases: TGTGCCATCAGTGACCGGACTAGCGGAGGCTACGAGCAGTACTTC. As protein: CAISDRTSGGYEQYF.